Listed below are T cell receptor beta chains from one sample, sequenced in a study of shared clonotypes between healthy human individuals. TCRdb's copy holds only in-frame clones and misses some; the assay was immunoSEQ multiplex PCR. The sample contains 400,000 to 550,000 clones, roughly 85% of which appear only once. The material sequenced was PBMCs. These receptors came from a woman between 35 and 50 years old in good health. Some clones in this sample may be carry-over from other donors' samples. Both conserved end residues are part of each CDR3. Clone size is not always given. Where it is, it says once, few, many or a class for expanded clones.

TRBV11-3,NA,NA,CASSPDRNSYEQYF
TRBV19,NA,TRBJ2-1,CASTEGAGGSYNEQFF
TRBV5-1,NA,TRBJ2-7,CASSLWQGKSYEQYF
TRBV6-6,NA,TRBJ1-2,CASSSDNSNYGYTF
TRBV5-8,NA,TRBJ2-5,CASRDSDQETQYF
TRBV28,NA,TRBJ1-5,CASSSGQGNQPQHF
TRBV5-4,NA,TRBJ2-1,CASSLATRGFNEQFF
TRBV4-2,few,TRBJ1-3,CASSQDPWQESGNTIYF
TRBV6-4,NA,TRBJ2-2,CASSAGGTSVAGELFF
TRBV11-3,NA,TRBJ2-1,CASSRRDSRSGRGEQFF
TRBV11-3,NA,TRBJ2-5,CASSLGLAAETQYF
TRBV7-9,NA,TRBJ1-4,CASTGQGAVTNEKLFF
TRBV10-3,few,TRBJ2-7,CAITAGTSANYEQYF
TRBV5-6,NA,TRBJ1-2,CASSLRGSYGYTF
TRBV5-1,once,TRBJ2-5,CASSSDGTAGETQYF
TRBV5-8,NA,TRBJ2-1,CASSPRSGRSWEQFF
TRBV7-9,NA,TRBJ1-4,CASGEGALRGTNEKLFF
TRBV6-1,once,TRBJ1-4,CASSGGSHEKLFF
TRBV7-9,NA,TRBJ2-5,CASSQGQGAQETQYF
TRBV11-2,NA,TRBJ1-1,CASSLNSAEAFF
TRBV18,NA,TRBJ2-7,CASSRGVLEQYF
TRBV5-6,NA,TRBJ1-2,CASSLDGYGYTF
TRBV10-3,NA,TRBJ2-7,CAISAQAGPSYEQYF
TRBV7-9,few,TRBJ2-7,CASSPDRNSYEQYF
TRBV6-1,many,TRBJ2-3,CASRGGLATDTQYF
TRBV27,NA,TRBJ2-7,CASSRDFSYEQYF
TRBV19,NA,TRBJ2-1,CASSMWGLKNEQFF